The 20 T cell receptor beta chains given below trace back to one sample, sequenced in a study of shared clonotypes between healthy human individuals (dated by TCRdb to between 2020 and 2021). CD8 naive samples consisted of CD45RO-negative cells that were positively selected for CCR7, yielding a CD45RA+CCR7+ population without TemRA cells. The library came from the immunoSEQ multiplex PCR assay. In TCRdb, the immuneACCESS table is reduced to in-frame sequences with V and J assigned. These tables do not hold every clone; where another copy was compared, an unresolved V gene accounts for under half, and the others remain unexplained. The sample table holds some 1,900,000 clones, of which roughly 94% were seen once. Approximately 1.2% of the sample rests with the top ten. Sequenced sample: naive CD8+ T cells sorted from blood. The cell subset or site label corresponds to: CD45RA+CCR7+. The receptors shown here come from a man younger than 35 in good health.

This rearrangement joins TRBV27 to TRBJ2-5; the D call may be TRBD1 or TRBD2 (5 bases each). The V and J ends lost 1 base and 4 bases respectively, with 19 bases between them. This CDR3 is built from 17 residues. Germline V gene lookup returns CDR1 MNHEY and CDR2 SMNVEV (reference sequence). The CDR3 nucleotides read TGTGCCAGCAGTTTATTCCCCCTCGGGGCTGGGGGAGAGACCCAGTACTTC. As protein: CASSLFPLGAGGETQYF.

In DNA, the CDR3 is TGCACCAGCAGCGGGGGGGGAACCAAGACAGGGTTTGGCTACACCTTC. As protein: CTSSGGGTKTGFGYTF. The chain uses TRBV1 and TRBJ1-2. TRBV1 is termed a pseudogene. The CDR3 consists of 16 residues.

The V gene is TRBV27, the J gene TRBJ1-6, with 9 positions matching TRBD1. Germline values: CDR1 MNHEY, CDR2 SMNVEV (reference sequence). CDR3 length equals 15 residues. The trim removed 5 bases at V and 9 bases at J, leaving 8 bases unmatched. CDR3 coding DNA: TGTGCCAGCAGTCCAGGACAGGGGACGGGTTCACCCCTCCACTTT. Protein sequence: CASSPGQGTGSPLHF.

This chain connects TRBV7-9 to TRBJ2-3; 13 bases match TRBD2. Germline V CDR1 and CDR2: SEHNR, FQNEAQ (reference sequence). CDR3 length: 16 residues. V shed 5 bases and J 4 bases; nucleotides not matched to a gene: 6. CDR3 protein: CASSRTSGSPADTQYF. DNA for the CDR3: TGTGCCAGCAGCCGGACTAGCGGGAGTCCGGCAGATACGCAGTATTTT.

The chain couples TRBV5-6 to TRBJ2-7, with D perhaps TRBD2 (6 bases). V lost 3 bases to trimming and J lost 3 bases, with 13 bases between them. Germline CDR1 is SGHDT and CDR2 is YYEEEE. This CDR3 is 14 amino acids long. CDR3 sequence: CASSWGAGIYEQYF. In DNA form, the CDR3 reads TGTGCCAGCAGCTGGGGTGCGGGGATCTACGAGCAGTACTTC.

CDR3 DNA: TGTGCCAGCAGCCAGGTAAAACAGGGAGTCTACGAGCAGTACTTC. Its translation: CASSQVKQGVYEQYF. V and J are TRBV2 and TRBJ2-7, with D maybe TRBD1 (6 bases). This CDR3 has 15 amino acids. V gave up 6 bases and J gave up 3 bases, with 18 bases separating them. Germline V gives CDR1 SNHLY, CDR2 FYNNEI.

With regard to this clone: Other DNA sequences in the same sample also yield this CDR3. The chain carries TRBV5-6 and TRBJ2-7; 10 bases are a match to TRBD1. This CDR3 contains 13 residues. J lost 2 bases, V lost 7 bases, and 3 bases had no gene match. Per the germline V gene, CDR1 is SGHDT and CDR2 is YYEEEE. This chain's CDR3 is CASEGQGPYEQYF. The DNA for the CDR3 is TGTGCCAGCGAGGGACAGGGGCCCTACGAGCAGTACTTC.

The chain couples TRBV6-5 to TRBJ2-1, with 8 bases aligning to TRBD2. This CDR3 comprises 16 residues. Trimming took 3 bases from V and 4 from J; bases not matched to a gene: 8. Germline assignment: CDR1 MNHEY and CDR2 SVGAGI. The CDR3 spells CASSYSSGGLYNEQFF. The DNA of the CDR3 is TGTGCCAGCAGTTATAGCAGCGGGGGTCTATACAATGAGCAGTTCTTC.

The chain links TRBV28 to TRBJ1-1; a weak D match, TRBD1 (5 bases). Germline lookup yields CDR1 MDHEN and CDR2 SYDVKM. The CDR3 has 13 amino acids. Trimming cost V 4 bases and J 2 bases, with 8 bases left between them. CDR3 sequence: CASSWQGNTEAFF. The CDR3, as DNA: TGTGCCAGCAGTTGGCAGGGTAACACTGAAGCTTTCTTT. The entire variable domain, with the rest obtained from reference TRBV28 and TRBJ1-1, is as follows: DVKVTQSSRYLVKRTGEKVFLECVQDMDHENMFWYRQDPGLGLRLIYFSYDVKMKEKGDIPEGYSVSREKKERFSLILESASTNQTSMYLCASSWQGNTEAFFGQGTRLTVV.

The chain couples TRBV6-1 to TRBJ1-5; tentative D call: TRBD1 (5 bases). Germline CDR1 and CDR2: MNHNS and SASEGT. Trimming removed 2 bases from V and 4 bases from J, with 12 bases in between. The CDR3 is made up of 15 amino acids. CDR3 nucleotide sequence: TGTGCCAGCAGTGAATTGTCCGGGGGAAATCAGCCCCAGCATTTT. Amino acids: CASSELSGGNQPQHF.

This clone has a single count. The chain uses TRBV27 and TRBJ2-3; the D gene could be TRBD1 or TRBD2 (5 bases each). The germline V gene has CDR1 MNHEY and CDR2 SMNVEV (reference sequence). The CDR3 has 17 amino acids. The germline V and J ends were trimmed by 4 bases and 1 base, with 18 bases remaining between them. The CDR3 region is CASSSLPASRGTDTQYF. DNA for the CDR3: TGTGCCAGCAGTTCCCTCCCGGCTAGCAGGGGCACAGATACGCAGTATTTT.

The genes are TRBV7-9 and TRBJ2-1, with D possibly TRBD2 on 6 matching bases. CDR3 size: 15 residues. Between the trimmed V and J ends, which lost 1 base and 2 bases, there was a span of 9 bases. The germline V gene has CDR1 SEHNR and CDR2 FQNEAQ (reference sequence). DNA of the CDR3: TGTGCCAGCAGCTTAGTTAGCGGACCCTACAATGAGCAGTTCTTC. This codes for CASSLVSGPYNEQFF.

The rearrangement uses TRBV9 and TRBJ1-3; possible D gene TRBD1, 5 bases. The length of the CDR3 is 15 residues. V dropped 0 bases and J dropped 2 bases, with 9 bases sitting between them. The V gene's germline CDR1 is SGDLS and CDR2 YYNGEE. The CDR3 DNA reads TGTGCCAGCAGCGTAGTTGGAGGGGCTGGAAACACCATATATTTT. This translates into CASSVVGGAGNTIYF. The entire variable domain, with the rest obtained from reference TRBV9 and TRBJ1-3, is as follows: DSGVTQTPKHLITATGQRVTLRCSPRSGDLSVYWYQQSLDQGLQFLIQYYNGEERAKGNILERFSAQQFPDLHSELNLSSLELGDSALYFCASSVVGGAGNTIYFGEGSWLTVV.

The chain's CDR3 is CAITTGQNTEAFF. In DNA, the CDR3 is TGTGCCATCACCACGGGACAGAACACTGAAGCTTTCTTT. The chain has TRBV10-3 and TRBJ1-1; D possibly corresponds to TRBD1 (6 bases). This CDR3 has 13 amino acids. Trimming pared 7 bases from V and 1 base from J, leaving 10 bases between. CDR1 is ENHRY, CDR2 SYGVKD, per germline.

The CDR3 coding sequence is TGTGCCATCAGTGAGGCCGACACTGAAGCTTTCTTT. As protein: CAISEADTEAFF. This chain uses TRBV10-3 with TRBJ1-1; the D is unclear. The germline V and J ends were trimmed by 2 bases and 3 bases, with 4 bases remaining between them. This CDR3 spans 12 amino acids. Germline V CDR1 and CDR2: ENHRY, SYGVKD.

This chain uses TRBV13 with TRBJ1-3; D might be TRBD1 (6 bases). The CDR3 length is 18 residues. Germline assignment: CDR1 PRHDT and CDR2 FYEKMQ (reference sequence). The V end lost 6 bases, the J end lost 0 bases, and 21 bases lay between the germline ends. The chain's CDR3 is CASSPPQGWLISGNTIYF. CDR3 bases: TGTGCCAGCAGTCCGCCACAGGGATGGCTAATCTCTGGAAACACCATATATTTT.

The rearrangement uses TRBV5-1 and TRBJ2-2; D is perhaps TRBD1 (6 bases). CDR1 is SGHRS, CDR2 YFSETQ, per germline. The CDR3 loop spans 17 amino acids. V was shortened by 1 base and J by 1 base, with 14 bases between the two germline ends. The CDR3 DNA sequence: TGCGCCAGCAGCTTGTACTTCAGGGGTCAGAACACCGGGGAGCTGTTTTTT. It codes for CASSLYFRGQNTGELFF.

The chain links TRBV7-6 to TRBJ1-6; D is ambiguous. CDR1 and CDR2 from the germline V gene are SGHVS and FNYEAQ. V was pared by 1 base and J by 0 bases, with 10 bases between. The CDR3 contains 17 residues. The CDR3 bases are TGTGCCAGCAGCTTAGTCCCCAGGAACTCCTATAATTCACCCCTCCACTTT. This translates into CASSLVPRNSYNSPLHF. Complete variable domain (other parts from reference TRBV7-6 and TRBJ1-6): GAGVSQSPRYKVTKRGQDVALRCDPISGHVSLYWYRQALGQGPEFLTYFNYEAQQDKSGLPNDRFSAERPEGSISTLTIQRTEQRDSAMYRCASSLVPRNSYNSPLHFGNGTRLTVT.

The chain couples TRBV5-4 to TRBJ1-2, with a weak D call TRBD1 (6 bases). Between the trimmed V and J ends, which lost 9 bases and 2 bases, there was a span of 14 bases. This CDR3 is built from 13 residues. Looked up from germline, CDR1 is SGHNT and CDR2 is YYREEE (reference sequence). The CDR3 DNA reads as TGTGCCACCCGGCAGGGGCTGAACTATGGCTACACCTTC. This encodes CATRQGLNYGYTF. Filled out from reference TRBV5-4 and TRBJ1-2, the complete variable domain reads ETGVTQSPTHLIKTRGQQVTLRCSSQSGHNTVSWYQQALGQGPQFIFQYYREEENGRGNFPPRFSGLQFPNYSSELNVNALELDDSALYLCATRQGLNYGYTFGSGTRLTVV.

The genes are TRBV2 and TRBJ2-7, with D perhaps matching TRBD2 (6 bases). V shed 2 bases and J shed 2 bases, with 16 bases lying between them. CDR3 size: 16 residues. The germline V gene encodes CDR1 SNHLY and CDR2 FYNNEI. CDR3 in amino acids: CASSEYAIAATYEQYF. The CDR3 nucleotides read TGTGCCAGCAGTGAATACGCAATAGCGGCCACCTACGAGCAGTACTTC.